This T cell receptor beta chain was found in a study of T-cell reconstitution after alpha-beta-depleted transplantation in children. To note about this clonotype: Its antigen remains unknown. A single base separates this from a much larger clone, so it may be a read error.

The library targeted TCRbeta and was prepared with unique molecular identifiers. TCRdb called the PCR reads again in MiXCR, with one record for every CDR3 protein. The sample shows 150,000 to 250,000 distinct CDR3 sequences, 5% to 6.5% of them seen only once. Study-wide results and limits: There were some patients whose high TCRbeta diversity at day 60 came from surviving recipient T cells and thymic progenitors. Several hundred expanded graft clones reportedly were the source of alpha-beta T cells about two months after transplant.

With 5 bases removed from V and 7 bases from J, the gap between germline ends came to 4 bases. The CDR3 contains 11 residues. CDR1 is KGHDR and CDR2 is SFDVKD in the germline V gene. The genes are TRBV24-1 and TRBJ2-2; D unclear. The source material was PBMCs, sampled before TCRalphabeta/CD19-depleted stem cell transplant. This clonotype originated in a girl in the first two years of life with combined immunodeficiency, due to receive a stem cell transplant. This CDR3 reads CATSAIGELFF. CDR3 bases: TGTGCCACCAGTGCCATCGGGGAGCTGTTTTTT.